This record looks at one T cell receptor (beta chain) sequence and its context. TCRdb keeps only in-frame clones here, not all; method: immunoSEQ multiplex PCR. The repertoire holds about 190,000 clones, with approximately 92% as singletons. The sample belongs to a study of control samples from healthy donors and cancer patients. The CDR3 contains 12 residues. Germline V CDR1 and CDR2: SQVTM, ANQGSEA. V shed 6 bases, J shed 5 bases, and the junction held 2 bases outside the gene matches. The rearrangement joins TRBV29-1 to TRBJ2-3; 10 bases are a match to TRBD2. The sequence was obtained from a man aged 18 to 30 in good health. The source material was blood. CDR3 residues: CSVGLAVDTQYF. CDR3 nucleotide sequence: TGCAGCGTAGGACTAGCGGTAGATACGCAGTATTTT.